The source of this TCR beta chain is a study of shared clonotypes between healthy human individuals. An assay was performed, and its level was deep. 300 ng DNA, 25,000 to 35,000 T cell genomes, went into unsorted PBMC replicate PCRs. TCRdb's table, derived via immunoSEQ multiplex PCR, lists solely in-frame clones and lacks some. The sample lists roughly 96,000 clones; around 47% were seen once. CDR1 is SNHLY, CDR2 FYNNEI, per germline. Germline trimming cut 8 bases from V and 4 bases from J; bases unmatched to any gene: 4. CDR3 length: 12 residues. In this sample, this clone turned up many times. The V and J genes are TRBV2 and TRBJ1-2; 7 bases agree with TRBD1. The sequencing input was PBMCs. The TCR sequence derives from a woman aged 40 to 55 in good health. Some clones in this sample may be carry-over from other donors' samples. This CDR3 reads CASDREGYGYTF. The DNA of the CDR3 is TGTGCCAGCGACAGGGAAGGCTATGGCTACACCTTC. Together with reference TRBV2 and TRBJ1-2, the CDR3 gives the full variable domain: EPEVTQTPSHQVTQMGQEVILRCVPISNHLYFYWYRQILGQKVEFLVSFYNNEISEKSEIFDDQFSVERPDGSNFTLKIRSTKLEDSAMYFCASDREGYGYTFGSGTRLTVV.